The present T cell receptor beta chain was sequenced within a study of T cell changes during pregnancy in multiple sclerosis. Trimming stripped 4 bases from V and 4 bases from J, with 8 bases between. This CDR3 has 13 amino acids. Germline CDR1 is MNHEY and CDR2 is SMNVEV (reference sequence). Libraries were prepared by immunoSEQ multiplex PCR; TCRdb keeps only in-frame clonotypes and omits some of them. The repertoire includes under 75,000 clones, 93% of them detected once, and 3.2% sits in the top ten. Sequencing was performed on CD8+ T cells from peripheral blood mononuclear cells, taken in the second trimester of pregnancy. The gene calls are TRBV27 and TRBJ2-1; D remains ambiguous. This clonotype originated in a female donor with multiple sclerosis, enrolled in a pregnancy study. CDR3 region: CASSYSGYNEQFF. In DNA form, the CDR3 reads TGTGCCAGCAGTTATAGTGGTTACAATGAGCAGTTCTTC.